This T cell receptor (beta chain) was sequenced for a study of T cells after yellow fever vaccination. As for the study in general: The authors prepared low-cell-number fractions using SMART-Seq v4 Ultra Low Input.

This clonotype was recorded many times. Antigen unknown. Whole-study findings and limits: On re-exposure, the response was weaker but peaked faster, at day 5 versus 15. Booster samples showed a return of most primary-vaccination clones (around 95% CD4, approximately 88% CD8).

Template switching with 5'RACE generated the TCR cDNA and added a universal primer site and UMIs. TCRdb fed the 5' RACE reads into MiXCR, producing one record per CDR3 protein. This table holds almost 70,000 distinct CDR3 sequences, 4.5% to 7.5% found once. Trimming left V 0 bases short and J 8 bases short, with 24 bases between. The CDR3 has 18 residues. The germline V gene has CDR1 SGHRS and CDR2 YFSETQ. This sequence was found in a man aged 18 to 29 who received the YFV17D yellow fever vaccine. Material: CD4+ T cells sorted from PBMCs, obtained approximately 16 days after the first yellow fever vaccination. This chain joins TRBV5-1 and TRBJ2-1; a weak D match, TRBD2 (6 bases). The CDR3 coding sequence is TGCGCCAGCAGCTTGGCCGGTCAAGCGGGCTCCCAGTCGGATGAGCAGTTCTTC. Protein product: CASSLAGQAGSQSDEQFF.